These 5 T cell receptor beta chains share one sample of origin, sequenced in a study of cytomegalovirus exposure and HLA in healthy donors. The PCR was carried out with 60 Vbeta primers and 13 Jbeta primers. This table comes from immunoSEQ multiplex PCR, and its TCRdb copy is limited to in-frame clones, with some not included. The data contain more than 85,000 clones, around 86% of them singletons. Sequencing was performed on PBMCs. The origin of the receptors is a man younger than 40 in good health and CMV-seropositive.

The J gene is TRBJ1-5, the V gene TRBV19, with no clear D. V lost 4 bases and J lost 2, with 12 bases in between. Per the germline V gene, CDR1 is LNHDA and CDR2 is SQIVND (reference sequence). The CDR3 runs to 15 residues. The CDR3 sequence: CASSRAAAGNQPQHF. CDR3 sequence (DNA): TGTGCCAGTAGTAGGGCCGCCGCTGGCAATCAGCCCCAGCATTTT. The variable domain in full, completed from reference TRBV19 and TRBJ1-5, reads DGGITQSPKYLFRKEGQNVTLSCEQNLNHDAMYWYRQDPGQGLRLIYYSQIVNDFQKGDIAEGYSVSREKKESFPLTVTSAQKNPTAFYLCASSRAAAGNQPQHFGDGTRLSIL.

The chain couples TRBV2 to TRBJ1-5; TRBD1 matches at 8 bases. This CDR3 is 15 amino acids long. Germline trimming cut 5 bases from V and 4 bases from J; bases unmatched to any gene: 7. Germline V lookup: CDR1 SNHLY, CDR2 FYNNEI. CDR3 in DNA: TGTGCCAGCAGTTTTTCGACAGGGGAGAATCAGCCCCAGCATTTT. Its protein is CASSFSTGENQPQHF.

This clone was found once. The chain employs TRBV10-2 and TRBJ2-2; TRBD2 is a possible D gene (6 bases). CDR3 length equals 14 residues. The V gene's germline CDR1 is WSHSY and CDR2 SAAADI. V was clipped by 3 bases and J by 6 bases, with 11 bases between them. DNA of the CDR3: TGCGCCAGCAGTGAAGGGGAGGTCGCCGGGGAGCTGTTTTTT. Its protein product is CASSEGEVAGELFF.

The chain uses TRBV6-4 and TRBJ1-3; TRBD1 aligns across 8 bases. Germline lookup yields CDR1 MRHNA and CDR2 SNTAGT. This CDR3 is built from 15 residues. The ends lost 5 bases at V and 1 base at J; junction bases unmatched: 4. CDR3 loop: CASSLYRGSGNTIYF. The CDR3 region has the DNA TGTGCCAGCAGTTTATACAGGGGGTCTGGAAACACCATATATTTT.

J is TRBJ2-7 and V is TRBV18, with 11 bases that match TRBD2. The CDR3 is made up of 17 amino acids. CDR1 and CDR2 (germline): KGHSH, LQKENI. The ends lost 3 bases at V and 2 bases at J; junction bases unmatched: 9. CDR3 sequence reads: CASSPILASGGTYEQYF. The CDR3 nucleotides are TGTGCCAGCTCACCCATTTTGGCTAGCGGGGGGACCTACGAGCAGTACTTC.